This T cell receptor beta chain was identified in a study of vaccination effects on CD4 cells after COVID-19. General study points: Convalescent patients were few in the study, and early post-infection timepoints were absent.

On this clone: Its antigen is unknown.

Sequencing was preceded by expansion of antigen-specific CD4+ T cells with viral peptide pools in the ViraFEST assay. CD4+ T cells were isolated after approximately 10 days of culture. Previously uninfected by SARS-CoV-2, the vaccine recipients also showed negative nucleocapsid antibodies. Supplemented with approximately 10 IU/ml IL-2 and 8 to 10 ug/ml peptides, around 2 million PBMC per well were kept in culture. Half-medium replacement with IL-2 medium occurred on days 3 and 7. The assay was immunoSEQ multiplex PCR, and TCRdb's table has in-frame clones only and misses some. The top ten hold 12% of the sample, which has some 70,000 clones, about four fifths seen once. Germline V lookup: CDR1 LNHDA, CDR2 SQIVND (reference sequence). Trimming removed 6 bases at V and 5 bases at J, with 25 bases between. This CDR3 contains 17 residues.

The sequence was collected from a human donor who received a COVID-19 vaccine. Material: CD4+ T cells from PBMCs cultured with SARS-CoV-2 spike peptides, obtained before COVID-19 vaccination. The rearrangement uses TRBV19 and TRBJ1-2, with a possible D match to TRBD1 (5 bases). The DNA of the CDR3 is TGTGCCAGTAGCCGCCCAGGTCCTACGGGACGAACTTATGGCTACACCTTC. This gives the protein CASSRPGPTGRTYGYTF.